The clone carrying this T cell receptor beta chain is medium-sized (0.01 to 0.1%) by share. The entry originates in a study of spatial heterogeneity in lung cancer. Each CDR3 protein gets one entry after TCRdb re-called the 5' RACE reads with MiXCR. The table includes 2,500 to 3,000 distinct CDR3 sequences, 13% detected once. The germline V and J ends were trimmed by 0 bases and 6 bases, with 12 bases remaining between them. There are 15 residues in the CDR3. CDR1 is MNHEY, CDR2 SVGAGI, per germline. Indicated time point: sample taken at primary tumor resection. No cell sorting; template was whole RNA from tumor, lung tissue or PBMC.

This sequence joins TRBV6-5 and TRBJ2-1; D might be TRBD2 (6 bases). This sequence originates from a male donor with early-stage non-small cell lung cancer. The specimen was PBMCs, collected at surgery. The CDR3 DNA is TGTGCCAGCAGTTACTCGCACGGAGCGGGCAATGAGCAGTTCTTC. Protein: CASSYSHGAGNEQFF.